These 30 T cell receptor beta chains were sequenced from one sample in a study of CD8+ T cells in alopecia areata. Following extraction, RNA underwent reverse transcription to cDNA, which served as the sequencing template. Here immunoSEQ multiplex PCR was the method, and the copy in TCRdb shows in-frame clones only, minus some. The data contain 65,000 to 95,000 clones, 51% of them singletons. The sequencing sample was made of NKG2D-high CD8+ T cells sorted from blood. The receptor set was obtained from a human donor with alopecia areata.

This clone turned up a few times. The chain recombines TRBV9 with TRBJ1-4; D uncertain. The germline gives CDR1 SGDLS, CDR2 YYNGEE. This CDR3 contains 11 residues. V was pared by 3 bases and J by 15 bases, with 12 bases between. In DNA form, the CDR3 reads TGTGCCAGCAGCGCCCAAAAGGTGGTGTTTTTT. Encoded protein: CASSAQKVVFF.

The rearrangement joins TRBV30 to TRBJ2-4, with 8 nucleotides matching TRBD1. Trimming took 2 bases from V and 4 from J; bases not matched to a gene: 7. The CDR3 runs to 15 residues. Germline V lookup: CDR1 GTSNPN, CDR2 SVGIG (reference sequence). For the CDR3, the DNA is TGTGCCTGGAGTCCCGTACAGGGGGGAAAAAACATTCAGTACTTC. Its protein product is CAWSPVQGGKNIQYF. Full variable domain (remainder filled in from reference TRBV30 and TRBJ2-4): SQTIHQWPATLVQPVGSPLSLECTVEGTSNPNLYWYRQAAGRGLQLLFYSVGIGQISSEVPQNLSASRPQDRQFILSSKKLLLSDSGFYLCAWSPVQGGKNIQYFGAGTRLSVL.

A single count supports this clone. The DNA of the CDR3 is TGTGCCAGCAGCAAGGGACTAGCGGTCTACGAGCAGTACTTC. This encodes CASSKGLAVYEQYF. V is TRBV13 and J is TRBJ2-7; 11 bases line up with TRBD2. Trimming at V came to 5 bases and at J to 3 bases, leaving 3 bases not matched to a gene. The CDR3 runs 14 residues. Germline V lookup: CDR1 PRHDT, CDR2 FYEKMQ (reference sequence).

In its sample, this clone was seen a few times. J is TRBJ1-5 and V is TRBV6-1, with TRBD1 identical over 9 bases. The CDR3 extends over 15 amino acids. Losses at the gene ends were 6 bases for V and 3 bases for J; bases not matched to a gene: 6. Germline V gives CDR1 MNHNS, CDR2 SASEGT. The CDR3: CASSRQGEINQPQHF. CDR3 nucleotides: TGTGCCAGCAGCAGACAGGGGGAGATCAATCAGCCCCAGCATTTT.

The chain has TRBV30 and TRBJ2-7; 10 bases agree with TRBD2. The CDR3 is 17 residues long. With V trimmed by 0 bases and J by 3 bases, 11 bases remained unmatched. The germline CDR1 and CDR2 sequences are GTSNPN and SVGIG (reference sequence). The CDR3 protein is CAWSVFLSGGAYYEQYF. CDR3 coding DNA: TGTGCCTGGAGTGTATTTCTCAGCGGGGGGGCATACTACGAGCAGTACTTC.

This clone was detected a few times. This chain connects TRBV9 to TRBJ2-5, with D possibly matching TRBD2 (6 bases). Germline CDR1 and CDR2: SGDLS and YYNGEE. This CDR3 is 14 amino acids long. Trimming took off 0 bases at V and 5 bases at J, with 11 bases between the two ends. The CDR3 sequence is CASSVDRELETQYF. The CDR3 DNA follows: TGTGCCAGCAGCGTAGATCGGGAGCTCGAGACCCAGTACTTC.

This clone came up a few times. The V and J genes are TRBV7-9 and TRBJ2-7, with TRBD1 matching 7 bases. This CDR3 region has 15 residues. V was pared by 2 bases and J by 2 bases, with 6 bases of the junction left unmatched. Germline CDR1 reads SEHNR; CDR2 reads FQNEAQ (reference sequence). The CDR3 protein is CASSLLGQVPYEQYF. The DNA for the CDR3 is TGTGCCAGCAGCTTATTAGGACAGGTCCCCTACGAGCAGTACTTC.

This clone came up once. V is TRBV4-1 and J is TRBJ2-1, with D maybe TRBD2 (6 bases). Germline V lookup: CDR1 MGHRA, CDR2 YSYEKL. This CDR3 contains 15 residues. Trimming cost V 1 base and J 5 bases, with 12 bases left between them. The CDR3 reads CASSQAGEVNNEQFF. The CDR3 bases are TGCGCCAGCAGCCAAGCGGGAGAAGTGAACAATGAGCAGTTCTTC.

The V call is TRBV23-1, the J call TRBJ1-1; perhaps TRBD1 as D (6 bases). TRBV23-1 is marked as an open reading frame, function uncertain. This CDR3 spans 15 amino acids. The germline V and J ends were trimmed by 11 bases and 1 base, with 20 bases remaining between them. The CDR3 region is CAGPTGPHRNTEAFF. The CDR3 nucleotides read TGCGCCGGACCTACAGGGCCCCATCGGAACACTGAAGCTTTCTTT.

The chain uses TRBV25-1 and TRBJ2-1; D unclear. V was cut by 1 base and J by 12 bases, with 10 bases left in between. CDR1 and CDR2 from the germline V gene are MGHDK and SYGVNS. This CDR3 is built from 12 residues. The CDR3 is CASSESGWGQFF. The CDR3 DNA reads TGTGCCAGCAGTGAATCCGGTTGGGGGCAGTTCTTC.

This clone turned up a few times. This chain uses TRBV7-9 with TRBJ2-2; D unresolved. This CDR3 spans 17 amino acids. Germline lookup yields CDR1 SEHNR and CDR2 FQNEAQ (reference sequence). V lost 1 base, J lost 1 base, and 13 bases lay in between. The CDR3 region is CASSLDGSWRNTGELFF. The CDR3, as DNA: TGTGCCAGCAGCTTAGATGGCTCTTGGAGGAACACCGGGGAGCTGTTTTTT.

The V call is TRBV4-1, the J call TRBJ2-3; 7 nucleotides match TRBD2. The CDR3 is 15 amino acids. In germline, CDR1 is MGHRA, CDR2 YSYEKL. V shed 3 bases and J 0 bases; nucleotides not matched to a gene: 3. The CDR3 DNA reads TGCGCCAGCAGCCAGTTAGCGGGTAGCACAGATACGCAGTATTTT. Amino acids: CASSQLAGSTDTQYF.

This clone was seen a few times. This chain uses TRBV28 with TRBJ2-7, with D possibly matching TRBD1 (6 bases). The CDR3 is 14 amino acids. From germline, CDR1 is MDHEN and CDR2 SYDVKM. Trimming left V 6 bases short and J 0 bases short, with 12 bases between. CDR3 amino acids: CASSRDTSSYEQYF. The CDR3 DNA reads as TGTGCCAGCAGCCGGGACACAAGCTCCTACGAGCAGTACTTC.

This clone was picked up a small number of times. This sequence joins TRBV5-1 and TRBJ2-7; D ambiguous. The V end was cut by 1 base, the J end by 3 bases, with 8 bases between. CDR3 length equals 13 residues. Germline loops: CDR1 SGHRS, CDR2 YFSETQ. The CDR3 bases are TGCGCCAGCAGCTTGAAGGGTAACTACGAGCAGTACTTC. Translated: CASSLKGNYEQYF. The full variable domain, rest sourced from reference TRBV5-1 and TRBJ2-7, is KAGVTQTPRYLIKTRGQQVTLSCSPISGHRSVSWYQQTPGQGLQFLFEYFSETQRNKGNFPGRFSGRQFSNSRSEMNVSTLELGDSALYLCASSLKGNYEQYFGPGTRLTVT.

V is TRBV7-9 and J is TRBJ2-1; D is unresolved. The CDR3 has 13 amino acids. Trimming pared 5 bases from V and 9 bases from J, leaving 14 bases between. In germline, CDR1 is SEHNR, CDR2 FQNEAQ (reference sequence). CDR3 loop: CASSPNQLSEQFF. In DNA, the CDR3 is TGTGCCAGCAGCCCTAACCAACTGAGTGAGCAGTTCTTC.

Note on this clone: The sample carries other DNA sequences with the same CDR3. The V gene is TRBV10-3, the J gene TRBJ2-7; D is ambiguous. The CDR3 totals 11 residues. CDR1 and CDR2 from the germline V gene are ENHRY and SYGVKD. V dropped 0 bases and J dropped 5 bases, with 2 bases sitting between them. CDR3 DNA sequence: TGTGCCATCAGTGAGTCGGACGAGCAGTACTTC. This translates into CAISESDEQYF.

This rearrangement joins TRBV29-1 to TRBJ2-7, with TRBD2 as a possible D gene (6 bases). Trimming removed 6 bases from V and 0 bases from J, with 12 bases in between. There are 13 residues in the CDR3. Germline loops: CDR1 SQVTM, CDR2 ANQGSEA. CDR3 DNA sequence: TGCAGCGTCGGGACTCCAAGCTCCTACGAGCAGTACTTC. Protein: CSVGTPSSYEQYF.

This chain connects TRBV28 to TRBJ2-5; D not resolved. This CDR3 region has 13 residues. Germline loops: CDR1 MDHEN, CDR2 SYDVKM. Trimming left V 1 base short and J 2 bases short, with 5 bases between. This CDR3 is CASSLSEQETQYF. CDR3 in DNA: TGTGCCAGCAGTTTATCGGAGCAAGAGACCCAGTACTTC.

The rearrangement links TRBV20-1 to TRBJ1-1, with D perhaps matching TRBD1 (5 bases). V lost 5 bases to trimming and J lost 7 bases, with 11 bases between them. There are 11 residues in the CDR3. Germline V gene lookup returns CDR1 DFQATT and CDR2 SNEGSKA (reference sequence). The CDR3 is CSAGHRNEAFF. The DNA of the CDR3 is TGCAGTGCTGGACATCGGAATGAAGCTTTCTTT.

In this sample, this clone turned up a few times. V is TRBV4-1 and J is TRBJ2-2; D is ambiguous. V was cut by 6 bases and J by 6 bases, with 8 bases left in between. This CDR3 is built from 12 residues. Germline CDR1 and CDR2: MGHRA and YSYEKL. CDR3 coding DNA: TGCGCCAGCAGTCGTACTGCCGGGGAGCTGTTTTTT. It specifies CASSRTAGELFF.

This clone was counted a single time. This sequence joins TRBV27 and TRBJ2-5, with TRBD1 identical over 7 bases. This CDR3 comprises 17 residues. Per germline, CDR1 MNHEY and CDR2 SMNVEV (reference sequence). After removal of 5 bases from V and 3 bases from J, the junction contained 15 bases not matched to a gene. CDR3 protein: CASSGDDRELTKETQYF. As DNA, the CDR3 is TGTGCCAGCAGTGGAGACGACAGGGAGTTAACCAAAGAGACCCAGTACTTC.

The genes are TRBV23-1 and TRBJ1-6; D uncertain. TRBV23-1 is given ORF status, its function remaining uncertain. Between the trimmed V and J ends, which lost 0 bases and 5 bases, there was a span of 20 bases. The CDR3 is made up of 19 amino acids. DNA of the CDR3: TGCGCCAGCAGTCAATCGTCCGGAGCCAGGAGAGGAGATAATTCACCCCTCCACTTT. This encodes CASSQSSGARRGDNSPLHF.

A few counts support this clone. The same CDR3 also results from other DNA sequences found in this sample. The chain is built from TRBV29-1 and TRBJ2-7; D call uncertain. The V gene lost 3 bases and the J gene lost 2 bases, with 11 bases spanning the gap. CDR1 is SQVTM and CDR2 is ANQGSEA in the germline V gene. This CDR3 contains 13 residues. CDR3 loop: CSVEVEVPYEQYF. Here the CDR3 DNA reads TGCAGCGTTGAGGTTGAGGTTCCCTACGAGCAGTACTTC.

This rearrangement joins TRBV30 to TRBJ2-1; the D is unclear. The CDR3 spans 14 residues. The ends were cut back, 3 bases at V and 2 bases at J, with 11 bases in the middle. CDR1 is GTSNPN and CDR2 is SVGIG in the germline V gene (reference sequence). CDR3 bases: TGTGCCTGGAGCTACCTTCTTCCCTACAATGAGCAGTTCTTC. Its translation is CAWSYLLPYNEQFF.

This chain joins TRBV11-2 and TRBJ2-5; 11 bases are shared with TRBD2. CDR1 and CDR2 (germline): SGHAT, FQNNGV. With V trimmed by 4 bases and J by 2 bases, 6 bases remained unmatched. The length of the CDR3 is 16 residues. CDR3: CASSSGTSGAQETQYF. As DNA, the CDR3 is TGTGCCAGCAGCTCTGGGACTAGCGGAGCACAAGAGACCCAGTACTTC.

In nucleotides, the CDR3 is TGCGCCAGCAGCCAAGAGTGGGCGGGGGTCCTAGCTGGAAACACCATATATTTT. It yields the protein CASSQEWAGVLAGNTIYF. The V gene is TRBV4-1, the J gene TRBJ1-3; D perhaps matches TRBD1 (5 bases). CDR1 is MGHRA, CDR2 YSYEKL, per germline. This CDR3 spans 18 amino acids. V lost 0 bases and J lost 2, with 17 bases in between.

The CDR3 DNA follows: TGTGCCAGCAGCTTCACTAGGGGGGACTATGGCTACACCTTC. Translated, it gives CASSFTRGDYGYTF. The chain couples TRBV7-9 to TRBJ1-2; D may be TRBD1 (6 bases). CDR3 length: 14 residues. Germline-derived CDR1 and CDR2 are SEHNR and FQNEAQ (reference sequence). The V and J ends lost 3 bases and 3 bases respectively, with 11 bases between them.

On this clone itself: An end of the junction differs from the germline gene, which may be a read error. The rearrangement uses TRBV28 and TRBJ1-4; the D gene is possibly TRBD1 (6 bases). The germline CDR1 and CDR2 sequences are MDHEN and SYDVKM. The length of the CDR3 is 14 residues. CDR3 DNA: TGTGCCTGCAGTCCAACAGGGAGGGATGAAAAACTGTTTTTT. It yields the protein CACSPTGRDEKLFF.

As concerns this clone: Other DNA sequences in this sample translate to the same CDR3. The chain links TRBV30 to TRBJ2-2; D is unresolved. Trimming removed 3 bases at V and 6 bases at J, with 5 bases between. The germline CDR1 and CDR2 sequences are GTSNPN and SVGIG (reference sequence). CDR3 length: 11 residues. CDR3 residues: CAWRSAGELFF. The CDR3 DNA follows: TGTGCCTGGAGGTCGGCCGGGGAGCTGTTTTTT.

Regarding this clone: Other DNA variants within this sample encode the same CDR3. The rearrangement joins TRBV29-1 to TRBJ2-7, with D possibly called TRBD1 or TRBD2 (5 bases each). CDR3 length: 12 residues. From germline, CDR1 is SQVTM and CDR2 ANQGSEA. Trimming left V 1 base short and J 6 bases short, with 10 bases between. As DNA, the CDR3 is TGCAGCGTTGAAGGGGCGAGGGGCGAGCAGTACTTC. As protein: CSVEGARGEQYF.